This T cell receptor (beta chain) was documented in a study of T-cell reconstitution after alpha-beta-depleted transplantation in children. The CDR3 loop spans 14 amino acids. The V gene's germline CDR1 is SGHDT and CDR2 YYEEEE. V lost 4 bases and J 3 bases, leaving 14 bases between the germline ends. Preparing the TCRbeta library involved the use of unique molecular identifiers. TCRdb passed the PCR reads through MiXCR, listing each CDR3 protein once. The table lists about 230,000 distinct CDR3 sequences, around 12% of them singletons. Sequenced here: PBMCs from the stem cell graft donor, sampled from the stem cell graft. The TCR was taken from a human donor who donated a stem cell graft to a child with acute lymphoblastic leukemia. The chain employs TRBV5-6 and TRBJ2-7; tentative D call: TRBD2 (6 bases). The CDR3 loop reads CASSVGTLGYEQYF. The CDR3 region has the DNA TGTGCCAGCAGCGTCGGGACTCTGGGCTACGAGCAGTACTTC.